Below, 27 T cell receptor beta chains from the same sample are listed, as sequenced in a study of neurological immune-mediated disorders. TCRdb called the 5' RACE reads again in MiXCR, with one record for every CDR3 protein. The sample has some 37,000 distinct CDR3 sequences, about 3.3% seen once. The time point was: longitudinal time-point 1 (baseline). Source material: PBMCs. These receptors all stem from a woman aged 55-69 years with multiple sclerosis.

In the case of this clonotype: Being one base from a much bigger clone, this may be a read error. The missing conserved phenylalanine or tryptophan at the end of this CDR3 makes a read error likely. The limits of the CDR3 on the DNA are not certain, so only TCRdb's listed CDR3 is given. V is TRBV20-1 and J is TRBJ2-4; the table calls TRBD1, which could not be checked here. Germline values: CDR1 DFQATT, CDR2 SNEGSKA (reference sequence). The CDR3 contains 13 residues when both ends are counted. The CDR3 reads CSARDGSSGPVVI.

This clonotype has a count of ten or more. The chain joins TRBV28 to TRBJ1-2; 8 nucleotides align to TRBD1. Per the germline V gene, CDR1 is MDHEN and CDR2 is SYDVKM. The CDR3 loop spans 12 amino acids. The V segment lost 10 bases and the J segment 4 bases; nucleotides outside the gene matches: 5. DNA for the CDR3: TGTGCCACCGATGACAGGGGCTATGGCTACACCTTC. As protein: CATDDRGYGYTF.

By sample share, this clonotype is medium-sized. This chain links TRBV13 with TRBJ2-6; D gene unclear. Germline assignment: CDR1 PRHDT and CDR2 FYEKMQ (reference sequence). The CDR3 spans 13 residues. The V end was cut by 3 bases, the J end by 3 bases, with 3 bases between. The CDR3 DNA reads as TGTGCCAGCAGCTTCGGTGGGGCCAACGTCCTGACTTTC. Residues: CASSFGGANVLTF.

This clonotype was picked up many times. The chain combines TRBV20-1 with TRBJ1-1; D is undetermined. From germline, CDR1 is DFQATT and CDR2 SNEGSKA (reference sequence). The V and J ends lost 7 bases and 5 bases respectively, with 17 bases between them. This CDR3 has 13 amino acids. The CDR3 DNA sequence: TGCAGTGGCCGTCCCTCCGAAAGGACTGAAGCTTTCTTT. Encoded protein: CSGRPSERTEAFF.

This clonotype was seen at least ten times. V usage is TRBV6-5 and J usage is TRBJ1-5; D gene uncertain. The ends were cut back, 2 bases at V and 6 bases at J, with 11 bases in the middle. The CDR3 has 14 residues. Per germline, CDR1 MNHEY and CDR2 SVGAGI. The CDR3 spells CASSYGSGSQPQHF. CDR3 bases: TGTGCCAGCAGTTACGGGTCCGGGAGTCAGCCCCAGCATTTT.

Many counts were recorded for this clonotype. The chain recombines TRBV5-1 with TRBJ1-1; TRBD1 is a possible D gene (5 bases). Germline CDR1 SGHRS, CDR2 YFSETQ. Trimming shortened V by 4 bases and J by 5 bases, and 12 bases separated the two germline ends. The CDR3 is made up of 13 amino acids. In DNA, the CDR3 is TGCGCCAGCAGCCACGGGGCCGCGACTGAAGCTTTCTTT. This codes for CASSHGAATEAFF.

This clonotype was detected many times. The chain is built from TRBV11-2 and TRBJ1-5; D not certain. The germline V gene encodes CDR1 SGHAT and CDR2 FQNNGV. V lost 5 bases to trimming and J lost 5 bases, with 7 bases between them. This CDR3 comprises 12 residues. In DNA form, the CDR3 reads TGTGCCAGCAGCCCTCGAGATCAGCCCCAGCATTTT. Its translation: CASSPRDQPQHF.

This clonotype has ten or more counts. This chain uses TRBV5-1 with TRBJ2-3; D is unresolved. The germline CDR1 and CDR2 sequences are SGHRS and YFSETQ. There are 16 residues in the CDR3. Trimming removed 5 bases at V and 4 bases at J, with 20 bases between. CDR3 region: CASRWGLDPSADTQYF. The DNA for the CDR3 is TGCGCCAGCAGATGGGGATTAGATCCGTCCGCAGATACGCAGTATTTT.

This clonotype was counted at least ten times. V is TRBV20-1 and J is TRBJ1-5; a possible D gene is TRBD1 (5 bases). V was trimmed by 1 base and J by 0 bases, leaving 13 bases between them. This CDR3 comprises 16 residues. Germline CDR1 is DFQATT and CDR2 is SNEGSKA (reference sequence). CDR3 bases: TGCAGTGCTAGAGCTCAAAGACAGCTTAGCAATCAGCCCCAGCATTTT. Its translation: CSARAQRQLSNQPQHF.

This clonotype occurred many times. The CDR3 DNA is TGCAGTGCTAGAACAGGGGTTTTCGGTGACAATGAGCAGTTCTTC. This codes for CSARTGVFGDNEQFF. J is TRBJ2-1 and V is TRBV20-1; 7 bases align to TRBD1. The CDR3 runs to 15 residues. CDR1 is DFQATT and CDR2 is SNEGSKA in the germline V gene (reference sequence). V trimming: 2 bases; J trimming: 5 bases; junction bases outside the gene matches: 9.

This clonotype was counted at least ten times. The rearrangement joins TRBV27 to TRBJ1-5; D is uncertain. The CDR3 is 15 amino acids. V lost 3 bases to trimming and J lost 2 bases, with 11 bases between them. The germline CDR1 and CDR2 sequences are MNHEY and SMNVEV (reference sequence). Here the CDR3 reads CASSFFGTGNQPQHF. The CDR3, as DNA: TGTGCCAGCAGTTTTTTCGGAACGGGCAATCAGCCCCAGCATTTT.

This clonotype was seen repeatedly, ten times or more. The CDR3 loop reads CASSSAQTRGYGYTF. CDR3 sequence (DNA): TGTGCCAGCAGCTCCGCCCAAACTCGGGGCTATGGCTACACCTTC. The chain joins TRBV7-2 to TRBJ1-2; unclear D gene. Between the trimmed V and J ends, which lost 4 bases and 4 bases, there was a span of 16 bases. Germline lookup yields CDR1 SGHTA and CDR2 FQGNSA. The CDR3 is 15 residues long.

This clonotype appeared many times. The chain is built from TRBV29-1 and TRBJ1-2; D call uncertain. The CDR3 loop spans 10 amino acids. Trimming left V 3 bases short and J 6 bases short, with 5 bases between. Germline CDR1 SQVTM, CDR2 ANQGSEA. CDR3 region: CSVDGNGYTF. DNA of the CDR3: TGCAGCGTTGATGGCAATGGCTACACCTTC.

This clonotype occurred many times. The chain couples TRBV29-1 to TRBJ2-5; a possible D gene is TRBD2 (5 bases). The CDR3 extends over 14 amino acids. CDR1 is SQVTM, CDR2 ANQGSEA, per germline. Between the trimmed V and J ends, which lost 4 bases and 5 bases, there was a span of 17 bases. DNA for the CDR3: TGCAGCGTTGCCGGGGAAACACTAGGGGAGACCCAGTACTTC. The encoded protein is CSVAGETLGETQYF.

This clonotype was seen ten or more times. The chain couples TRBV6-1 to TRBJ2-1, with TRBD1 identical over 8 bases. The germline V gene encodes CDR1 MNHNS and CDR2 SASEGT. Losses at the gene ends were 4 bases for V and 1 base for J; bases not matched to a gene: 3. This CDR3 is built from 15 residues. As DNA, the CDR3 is TGTGCCAGCAGTGCAGGGGGCAGATCCTACAATGAGCAGTTCTTC. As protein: CASSAGGRSYNEQFF.

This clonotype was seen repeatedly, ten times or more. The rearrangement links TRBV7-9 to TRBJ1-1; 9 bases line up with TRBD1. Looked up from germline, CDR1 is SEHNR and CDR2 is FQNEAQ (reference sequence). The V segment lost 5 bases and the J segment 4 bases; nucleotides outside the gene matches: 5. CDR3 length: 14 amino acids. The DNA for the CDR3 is TGTGCCAGCAGCCGGGGACAGGGAACCACTGAAGCTTTCTTT. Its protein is CASSRGQGTTEAFF.

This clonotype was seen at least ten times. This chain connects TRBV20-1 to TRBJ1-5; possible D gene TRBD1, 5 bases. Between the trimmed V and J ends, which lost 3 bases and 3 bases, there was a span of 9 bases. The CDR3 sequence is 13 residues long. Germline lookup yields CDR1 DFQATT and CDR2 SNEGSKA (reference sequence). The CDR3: CSARVGDNQPQHF. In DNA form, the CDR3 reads TGCAGTGCTAGGGTAGGGGACAATCAGCCCCAGCATTTT.

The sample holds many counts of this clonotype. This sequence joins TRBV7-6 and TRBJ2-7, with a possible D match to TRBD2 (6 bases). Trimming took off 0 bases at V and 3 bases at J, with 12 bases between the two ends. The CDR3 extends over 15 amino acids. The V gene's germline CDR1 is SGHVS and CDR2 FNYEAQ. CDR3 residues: CASSLAALGGYEQYF. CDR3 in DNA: TGTGCCAGCAGCTTAGCGGCGCTGGGAGGCTACGAGCAGTACTTC.

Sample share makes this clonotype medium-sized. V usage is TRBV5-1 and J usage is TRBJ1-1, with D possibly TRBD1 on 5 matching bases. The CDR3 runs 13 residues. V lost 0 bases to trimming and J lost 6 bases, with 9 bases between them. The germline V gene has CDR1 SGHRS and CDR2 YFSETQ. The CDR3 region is CASSLGWGAEAFF. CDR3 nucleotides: TGCGCCAGCAGCTTGGGGTGGGGCGCTGAAGCTTTCTTT.

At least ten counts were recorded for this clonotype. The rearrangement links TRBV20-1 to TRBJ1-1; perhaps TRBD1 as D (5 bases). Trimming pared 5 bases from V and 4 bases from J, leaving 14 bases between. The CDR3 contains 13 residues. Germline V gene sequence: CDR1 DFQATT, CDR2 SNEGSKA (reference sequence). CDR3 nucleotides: TGCAGTGCTTCCCCAGGGTCCCCCACTGAAGCTTTCTTT. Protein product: CSASPGSPTEAFF.

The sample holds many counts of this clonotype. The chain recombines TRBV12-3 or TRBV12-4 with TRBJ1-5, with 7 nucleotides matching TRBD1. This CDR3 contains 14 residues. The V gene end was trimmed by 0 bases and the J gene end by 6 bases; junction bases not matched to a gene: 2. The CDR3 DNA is TGTGCCAGCAGTTTAGCACAGGGGAGTCAGCCCCAGCATTTT. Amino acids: CASSLAQGSQPQHF.

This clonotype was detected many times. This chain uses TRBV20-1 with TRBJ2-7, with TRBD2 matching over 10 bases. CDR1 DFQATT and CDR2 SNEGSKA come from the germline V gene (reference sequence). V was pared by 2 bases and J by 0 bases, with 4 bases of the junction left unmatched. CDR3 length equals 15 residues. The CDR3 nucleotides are TGCAGTGCTAGAATTATAGCGGGGGGCTCCTACGAGCAGTACTTC. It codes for CSARIIAGGSYEQYF.

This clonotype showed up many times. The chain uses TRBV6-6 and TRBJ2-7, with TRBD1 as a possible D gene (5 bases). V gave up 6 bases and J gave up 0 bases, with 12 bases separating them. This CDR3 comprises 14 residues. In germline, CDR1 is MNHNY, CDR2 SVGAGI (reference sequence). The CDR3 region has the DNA TGTGCCAGCAGCCAGACAGCGAGCTCCTACGAGCAGTACTTC. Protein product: CASSQTASSYEQYF.

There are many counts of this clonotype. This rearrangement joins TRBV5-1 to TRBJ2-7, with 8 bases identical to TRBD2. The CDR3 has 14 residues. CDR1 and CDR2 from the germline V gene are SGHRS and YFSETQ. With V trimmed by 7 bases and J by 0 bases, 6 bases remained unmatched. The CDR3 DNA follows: TGCGCCAGCGGGCTAGCGGGCACCTCCTACGAGCAGTACTTC. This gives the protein CASGLAGTSYEQYF.

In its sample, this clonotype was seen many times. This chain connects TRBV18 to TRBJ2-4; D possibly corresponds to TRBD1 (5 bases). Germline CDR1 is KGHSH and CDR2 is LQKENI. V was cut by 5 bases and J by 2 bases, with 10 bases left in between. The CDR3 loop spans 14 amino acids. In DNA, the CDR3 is TGTGCCAGCTCAGCTGACAGTTCCAAAAACATTCAGTACTTC. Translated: CASSADSSKNIQYF.

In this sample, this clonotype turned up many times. CDR3 nucleotide sequence: TGTGCCAGCAGCCAAGGGGGTGGGACCCAGTACTTC. Amino acid sequence: CASSQGGGTQYF. V is TRBV3-1 and J is TRBJ2-5, with D uncertain. Germline V gene sequence: CDR1 LGHDT, CDR2 YNNKEL (reference sequence). The V end lost 1 base, the J end lost 7 bases, and 7 bases lay between the germline ends. The CDR3 totals 12 residues.

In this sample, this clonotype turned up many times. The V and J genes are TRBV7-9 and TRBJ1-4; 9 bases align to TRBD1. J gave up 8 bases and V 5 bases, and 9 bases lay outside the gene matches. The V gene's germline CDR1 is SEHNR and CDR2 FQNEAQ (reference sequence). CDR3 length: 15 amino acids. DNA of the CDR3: TGTGCCAGCAGCGCGGGGGGGACAGGGCGAGAAAAACTGTTTTTT. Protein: CASSAGGTGREKLFF.